Below are 15 T cell receptor beta chains sequenced from a single sample in a study of kidney transplant recipient with SARS-CoV-2 infection. One entry per CDR3 protein, called by TCRdb with MiXCR from the reads. The data contain 200,000 to 300,000 distinct CDR3 sequences, 29% of them singletons. Sample: a blood sample, taken at baseline and on roughly day 120 from a kidney transplant recipient. The source of these receptors is a young adult male patient who had COVID-19 and was a kidney transplant recipient. Some T cells may have originated in the graft donor.

This clonotype appeared a single time. Being one base from a much bigger clone, this may be a read error. The rearrangement links TRBV28 to TRBJ2-1; the match to TRBD2 covers 9 bases. V dropped 7 bases and J dropped 7; count of bases not matched to a gene: 23. Germline V gives CDR1 MDHEN, CDR2 SYDVKM. The CDR3 is 19 residues long. The CDR3 protein is CASTVELAGPERLENEQFF. In DNA, the CDR3 is TGTGCCAGCACCGTGGAACTAGCGGGCCCTGAGCGGTTAGAAAATGAGCAGTTCTTC.

This clonotype has at least ten counts. CDR3 sequence (DNA): TGTGCCAGCACAGGGTTGCGAGGGGAAAAACTGTTTTTT. Translating gives CASTGLRGEKLFF. V gene TRBV2 combines with J gene TRBJ1-4; D is possibly TRBD1 (5 bases). Trimming cost V 7 bases and J 8 bases, with 14 bases left between them. CDR1 and CDR2 (germline): SNHLY, FYNNEI. The CDR3 is 13 residues long.

A note on this clonotype: Given a much more abundant clone one base away, this may be a read error. The conserved closing phenylalanine or tryptophan is absent in this CDR3, likely reflecting a read error. V and J are TRBV7-2 and TRBJ2-1; 11 bases are shared with TRBD2. With 1 base clipped from V and 8 bases from J, the junction kept 4 bases outside the gene matches. Germline V gene data show CDR1 as SGHTA and CDR2 as FQGNSA. The CDR3 loop spans 15 amino acids. The CDR3 region is CASSLVGTSGYEQFL. The CDR3 bases are TGTGCCAGCAGCTTAGTGGGGACTAGCGGCTATGAGCAGTTCCTC.

J is TRBJ2-1 and V is TRBV25-1, with 7 bases fitting TRBD1. The V gene's germline CDR1 is MGHDK and CDR2 SYGVNS. CDR3 size: 15 residues. V lost 1 base, J lost 9 bases, and 9 bases stayed unmatched. The chain's CDR3 is CASSESATGDSEQFF. As DNA, the CDR3 is TGTGCCAGCAGTGAATCCGCCACAGGGGACAGTGAGCAGTTCTTC.

This clonotype was seen ten or more times. The V call is TRBV28, the J call TRBJ1-2; TRBD1 might be the D (5 bases). Trimming cost V 8 bases and J 0 bases, with 7 bases left between them. The CDR3 totals 12 residues. Germline CDR1 MDHEN, CDR2 SYDVKM. CDR3 sequence reads: CASRDANYGYTF. CDR3 coding DNA: TGTGCCAGCCGGGACGCTAACTATGGCTACACCTTC.

The table lists this clonotype with a count of one. A read error may explain this, as a much larger clone is one base away. The rearrangement joins TRBV19 to TRBJ1-1; 7 bases are shared with TRBD1. This CDR3 contains 14 residues. Losses at the gene ends were 8 bases for V and 6 bases for J; bases not matched to a gene: 12. Germline V lookup: CDR1 LNHDA, CDR2 SQIVND (reference sequence). The DNA of the CDR3 is TGTGCCAGTCGAACAGGGGCCGGGGTATCTGAAGCTTTCTTT. Its translation: CASRTGAGVSEAFF.

This clonotype was recorded at least ten times. The chain carries TRBV7-9 and TRBJ2-1; 13 nucleotides line up with TRBD2. Germline V gene sequence: CDR1 SEHNR, CDR2 FQNEAQ (reference sequence). The CDR3 runs to 15 residues. The J segment lost 7 bases and the V segment lost 1 base, leaving 1 base of the junction unmatched. The CDR3 DNA reads as TGTGCCAGCAGCTTAGGGACTAGCGGGAGTAATGAGCAGTTCTTC. It encodes CASSLGTSGSNEQFF.

This chain connects TRBV9 to TRBJ2-3; D is unclear. With 0 bases removed from V and 5 bases from J, the gap between germline ends came to 16 bases. CDR1 is SGDLS, CDR2 YYNGEE, per germline. This CDR3 is 16 amino acids long. For the CDR3, the DNA is TGTGCCAGCAGCGTAGTGCCTGGGCTTGAACAAGATACGCAGTATTTT. Protein sequence: CASSVVPGLEQDTQYF.

In this sample, this clonotype turned up many times. The gene calls are TRBV12-3 or TRBV12-4 and TRBJ1-5; no clear D gene. With 8 bases removed from V and 6 bases from J, the gap between germline ends came to 17 bases. The CDR3 consists of 14 residues. The CDR3 spells CASGEKGDFQPQHF. CDR3 DNA sequence: TGTGCCAGCGGGGAAAAGGGTGATTTTCAGCCCCAGCATTTT.

This clonotype was detected once. It may be a read error: a sequence one base away is much more abundant. The chain uses TRBV6-2 or TRBV6-3 and TRBJ2-5; TRBD2 is a possible D gene (6 bases). The J call may be mistaken, given a closer DNA end match to TRBJ2-7. The CDR3 loop spans 14 amino acids. Germline V gives CDR1 MNHEY, CDR2 SVGEGT. The CDR3 DNA follows: TGTGCCAGCATCCAAAGTCTAGCGTTGCGCGAGCAGTACTTC. Translating gives CASIQSLALREQYF.

This clonotype was counted ten times or more. The genes are TRBV27 and TRBJ1-6, with 8 bases lining up with TRBD1. The trim removed 5 bases at V and 3 bases at J, leaving 3 bases unmatched. The CDR3 covers 15 residues. Per the germline V gene, CDR1 is MNHEY and CDR2 is SMNVEV (reference sequence). This CDR3 is CASSLTGGYNSPLHF. The CDR3 nucleotides are TGTGCCAGCAGTCTTACAGGGGGCTATAATTCACCCCTCCACTTT.

With regard to this clonotype: A much larger clone lies a single base off, so this may be a read error. The rearrangement joins TRBV5-6 to TRBJ1-2; D unresolved. Germline V gene lookup returns CDR1 SGHDT and CDR2 YYEEEE. The CDR3 totals 16 residues. CDR3 bases: TGTGCCAGCTTAATGCTCAATAGTCGAAAGACCTATGACTACACCTTC. It yields the protein CASLMLNSRKTYDYTF.

The table lists this clonotype with many counts. The rearrangement uses TRBV10-1 and TRBJ1-2, with no clear D. Trimming left V 4 bases short and J 4 bases short, with 22 bases between. The germline V gene has CDR1 WNHNN and CDR2 SYGVQD (reference sequence). CDR3 length equals 17 residues. The DNA for the CDR3 is TGCGCCAGCAGTGCGACGACAAGATCGCGAAAGACCTATGGCTACACCTTC. Translated, it gives CASSATTRSRKTYGYTF.

This clonotype was found once. A read error is possible here, since a much larger clone lies one base away. The chain uses TRBV7-2 and TRBJ2-7, with D unresolved. From germline, CDR1 is SGHTA and CDR2 FQGNSA. This CDR3 is built from 12 residues. The CDR3 reads CASRGPGYEQHF. The CDR3 DNA is TGTGCCAGCAGAGGTCCCGGCTACGAGCAGCACTTC.

This chain links TRBV6-5 with TRBJ1-4, with 9 positions matching TRBD1. The CDR3 is 15 residues long. CDR1 and CDR2 (germline): MNHEY, SVGAGI. With 6 bases clipped from V and 5 bases from J, the junction kept 7 bases outside the gene matches. The CDR3 protein is CASSRQGGRNEKLFF. The CDR3 DNA reads as TGTGCCAGCAGCCGACAGGGGGGGAGAAATGAAAAACTGTTTTTT.